Listed here are 26 T cell receptor beta chains from one sample, sequenced in a study of regulatory T cells in long-lasting Graves disease. As to time point: persistent/refractory GD, antithyroid drugs over 5 years with positive TRAb. With RNA extracted from PBMCs as input, the TCR library was made. Arm-PCR of CDR3 regions and iRepertoire HTBI primers were used to build TCR beta libraries. TCRdb recomputed calls from the multiplex PCR reads with MiXCR, one row per CDR3 protein. This sample has almost 350,000 distinct CDR3 sequences, with 20% found just once. Sequenced material: peripheral blood mononuclear cells (PBMCs), taken when the disease was refractory, from a patient treated with antithyroid drugs. Every receptor here comes from a female donor with Graves disease.

The J gene is TRBJ2-2, the V gene TRBV3-1; possibly TRBD1 or TRBD2 for D (5 bases each). CDR1 and CDR2 from the germline V gene are LGHDT and YNNKEL (reference sequence). CDR3 length equals 17 residues. Trimming took off 0 bases at V and 0 bases at J, with 11 bases between the two ends. The CDR3 coding sequence is TGTGCCAGCAGCCAAGATTTCGGGGACCCGAACACCGGGGAGCTGTTTTTT. Encoded protein: CASSQDFGDPNTGELFF.

The sample holds many counts of this clonotype. V is TRBV18 and J is TRBJ1-2; 7 nucleotides align to TRBD1. The CDR3 has 14 amino acids. The germline CDR1 and CDR2 sequences are KGHSH and LQKENI. V shed 3 bases and J 1 base; nucleotides not matched to a gene: 2. CDR3 DNA: TGTGCCAGCTCACCGGGACAGATTAACTATGGCTACACCTTC. This encodes CASSPGQINYGYTF.

The J gene is TRBJ1-4, the V gene TRBV9; unclear D gene. Trimming removed 6 bases from V and 3 bases from J, with 15 bases in between. The CDR3 is 15 amino acids. Germline values: CDR1 SGDLS, CDR2 YYNGEE. The CDR3 DNA sequence: TGTGCCAGCACCCTGGACGTCGGGGCTAATGAAAAACTGTTTTTT. Its protein product is CASTLDVGANEKLFF.

V is TRBV5-4 and J is TRBJ1-1, with 10 bases identical to TRBD1. The ends lost 2 bases at V and 3 bases at J; junction bases unmatched: 1. CDR1 is SGHNT and CDR2 is YYREEE in the germline V gene (reference sequence). The CDR3 loop spans 14 amino acids. The CDR3 nucleotides read TGTGCCAGCAGCTTTGGGACAGGGGACACTGAAGCTTTCTTT. It yields the protein CASSFGTGDTEAFF.

This clonotype has just a few counts. This chain connects TRBV10-3 to TRBJ1-5; 9 nucleotides agree with TRBD1. Per germline, CDR1 ENHRY and CDR2 SYGVKD. The CDR3 is 14 residues long. V lost 6 bases to trimming and J lost 4 bases; unmatched junction nucleotides: 4. The CDR3 here is CAISPGQGNQPQHF. The CDR3 DNA follows: TGTGCCATCAGCCCTGGACAGGGGAATCAGCCCCAGCATTTT.

This clonotype was observed at least ten times. The chain combines TRBV20-1 with TRBJ1-4; possible D gene TRBD1, 5 bases. Germline lookup yields CDR1 DFQATT and CDR2 SNEGSKA (reference sequence). V was trimmed by 0 bases and J by 8 bases, leaving 22 bases between them. The CDR3 length is 17 residues. As DNA, the CDR3 is TGCAGTGCTAGAGAAACCCATGCCTCAGGGAGGCGGGAAAAACTGTTTTTT. Amino acids: CSARETHASGRREKLFF.

The chain links TRBV12-3 or TRBV12-4 to TRBJ1-4; tentatively, D is TRBD1 (6 bases). CDR3 size: 12 residues. V lost 6 bases to trimming and J lost 7 bases, with 9 bases between them. CDR3 sequence reads: CASRNRAEKLFF. DNA of the CDR3: TGTGCCAGCAGAAACAGGGCTGAAAAACTGTTTTTT.

This clonotype occurred a few times. This chain links TRBV6-1 with TRBJ1-1; D is unclear. V dropped 4 bases and J dropped 1 base, with 10 bases sitting between them. The CDR3 runs to 14 residues. Germline CDR1 reads MNHNS; CDR2 reads SASEGT. CDR3 coding DNA: TGTGCCAGCAGTGCGTCGGACGGGAACACTGAAGCTTTCTTT. Encoded protein: CASSASDGNTEAFF.

This clonotype occurred a few times. V is TRBV7-9 and J is TRBJ1-2; TRBD1 matches 10 bases. Trimming removed 5 bases from V and 10 bases from J; junction bases left unmatched: 4. The CDR3 sequence is 12 residues long. Germline V gene sequence: CDR1 SEHNR, CDR2 FQNEAQ (reference sequence). This CDR3 is CASSADRGDYTF. CDR3 bases: TGTGCCAGCAGCGCGGACAGGGGGGACTACACCTTC.

The table lists this clonotype with many counts. The genes are TRBV6-1 and TRBJ1-1; D perhaps matches TRBD1 (5 bases). The germline gives CDR1 MNHNS, CDR2 SASEGT. Trimming shortened V by 11 bases and J by 4 bases, and 14 bases separated the two germline ends. The CDR3 totals 12 residues. The CDR3 region is CASRPGGTEAFF. The CDR3 coding sequence is TGTGCCTCACGGCCCGGGGGCACTGAAGCTTTCTTT.

This clonotype has a count of ten or more. The chain carries TRBV13 and TRBJ2-7; D may be TRBD2 (6 bases). V lost 5 bases to trimming and J lost 2 bases, with 22 bases between them. Germline loops: CDR1 PRHDT, CDR2 FYEKMQ (reference sequence). This CDR3 is 17 amino acids long. CDR3 sequence reads: CASSPRGGAGPPYEQYF. The CDR3, as DNA: TGTGCCAGCAGCCCCCGGGGAGGAGCGGGCCCTCCCTACGAGCAGTACTTC. Looking up the rest from reference TRBV13 and TRBJ2-7 gives the full variable domain: AAGVIQSPRHLIKEKRETATLKCYPIPRHDTVYWYQQGPGQDPQFLISFYEKMQSDKGSIPDRFSAQQFSDYHSELNMSSLELGDSALYFCASSPRGGAGPPYEQYFGPGTRLTVT.

The chain is built from TRBV9 and TRBJ2-5, with a weak D call TRBD1 (5 bases). CDR3 size: 14 residues. Trimming removed 0 bases from V and 1 base from J, with 7 bases in between. CDR1 is SGDLS, CDR2 YYNGEE, per germline. The CDR3: CASSVGGFQETQYF. The DNA of the CDR3 is TGTGCCAGCAGCGTAGGGGGCTTCCAAGAGACCCAGTACTTC.

This clonotype has ten or more counts. This chain uses TRBV24-1 with TRBJ1-2; D is possibly TRBD1 (5 bases). Germline CDR1 and CDR2: KGHDR and SFDVKD. CDR3 length equals 13 residues. The V and J ends lost 3 bases and 4 bases respectively, with 8 bases between them. The CDR3 nucleotides read TGTGCCACCAGTGATGGGACGGTCTATGGCTACACCTTC. Translation gives CATSDGTVYGYTF.

The chain uses TRBV6-1 and TRBJ2-6; TRBD1 matches 8 bases. CDR1 is MNHNS, CDR2 SASEGT, per germline. The CDR3 has 16 residues. The junction had 4 bases not matched to a gene; V was cut back by 5 bases and J by 1 base. The CDR3, as DNA: TGTGCCAGCAGTCGACAGGGGATTTCTGGGGCCAACGTCCTGACTTTC. Amino acids: CASSRQGISGANVLTF.

This clonotype has a count of ten or more. The rearrangement joins TRBV13 to TRBJ2-7; D uncertain. Germline CDR1 reads PRHDT; CDR2 reads FYEKMQ (reference sequence). The V end lost 5 bases, the J end lost 4 bases, and 15 bases lay between the germline ends. There are 14 residues in the CDR3. CDR3 bases: TGTGCCAGCAGCACCCGGGCGCTGCTTTACGAGCAGTACTTC. Its protein is CASSTRALLYEQYF.

This clonotype turned up a few times. This likely reflects a read error, since a far larger clone is one base away. The rearrangement uses TRBV2 and TRBJ2-1; D gene unclear. CDR3 size: 13 residues. V lost 6 bases to trimming and J lost 10 bases, with 16 bases between them. Germline V lookup: CDR1 SNHLY, CDR2 FYNNEI. CDR3 DNA sequence: TGTGCCAGCAGCGACGACCTGGATTACGAGCAGTTCTTC. As protein: CASSDDLDYEQFF. Together with reference TRBV2 and TRBJ2-1, the CDR3 gives the full variable domain: EPEVTQTPSHQVTQMGQEVILRCVPISNHLYFYWYRQILGQKVEFLVSFYNNEISEKSEIFDDQFSVERPDGSNFTLKIRSTKLEDSAMYFCASSDDLDYEQFFGPGTRLTVL.

The rearrangement links TRBV12-3 or TRBV12-4 to TRBJ2-5; 12 bases line up with TRBD2. The CDR3 has 16 amino acids. Losses at the gene ends were 5 bases for V and 5 bases for J; bases not matched to a gene: 9. In DNA, the CDR3 is TGTGCCAGCAGTCCGACTGGACTAGCGGGGCAGGAGACCCAGTACTTC. This encodes CASSPTGLAGQETQYF.

This clonotype was seen only once. V gene TRBV29-1 combines with J gene TRBJ2-2, with D perhaps being TRBD1 or TRBD2 (6 bases each). V dropped 7 bases and J dropped 6 bases, with 18 bases sitting between them. Germline CDR1 SQVTM, CDR2 ANQGSEA. This CDR3 is 14 amino acids long. The CDR3 protein is CSAIDFGGAGELFF. CDR3 DNA sequence: TGCAGCGCCATAGATTTCGGGGGCGCCGGGGAGCTGTTTTTT.

In its sample, this clonotype was seen a few times. The V call is TRBV18, the J call TRBJ1-6; D perhaps matches TRBD1 (6 bases). Germline loops: CDR1 KGHSH, CDR2 LQKENI. The V end was cut by 6 bases, the J end by 5 bases, with 14 bases between. The CDR3 loop spans 15 amino acids. CDR3 sequence (DNA): TGTGCCAGCTCGGCAGGGGCGATAGATAATTCACCCCTCCACTTT. It codes for CASSAGAIDNSPLHF.

This clonotype appeared many times. The chain combines TRBV6-1 with TRBJ1-5, with 7 bases aligning to TRBD1. This CDR3 region has 15 residues. Unmatched junction bases numbered 8, after V lost 3 bases and J lost 6 bases. Germline lookup yields CDR1 MNHNS and CDR2 SASEGT. The CDR3 bases are TGTGCCAGCAGTGAGGAGGGGGCCGGGGGTCAGCCCCAGCATTTT. The encoded protein is CASSEEGAGGQPQHF.

J is TRBJ2-7 and V is TRBV5-1, with 7 positions matching TRBD1. The CDR3 contains 15 residues. V trimming: 5 bases; J trimming: 4 bases; junction bases outside the gene matches: 12. CDR1 and CDR2 (germline): SGHRS, YFSETQ. In DNA, the CDR3 is TGCGCCAGCAGTCTGTCCGGAGACAGGGTTTACGAGCAGTACTTC. Translating gives CASSLSGDRVYEQYF.

This clonotype was seen ten or more times. J is TRBJ1-4 and V is TRBV28; 9 nucleotides align to TRBD1. The junction had 4 bases not matched to a gene; V was cut back by 5 bases and J by 3 bases. The germline V gene has CDR1 MDHEN and CDR2 SYDVKM. The CDR3 is 15 residues long. The CDR3 protein is CASSPRTGANEKLFF. The CDR3 DNA reads as TGTGCCAGCAGTCCCCGGACAGGGGCTAATGAAAAACTGTTTTTT.

This clonotype was seen a few times. The chain employs TRBV30 and TRBJ1-5, with TRBD1 matching 8 bases. CDR3 length equals 14 residues. V dropped 1 base and J dropped 4; count of bases not matched to a gene: 3. Germline V gene lookup returns CDR1 GTSNPN and CDR2 SVGIG (reference sequence). As DNA, the CDR3 is TGTGCCTGGAGTGGGGGACAGGCAAATCAGCCCCAGCATTTT. Translation: CAWSGGQANQPQHF.

This chain links TRBV5-1 with TRBJ2-2; D might be TRBD1 or TRBD2, each matching 5 bases. The CDR3 is 14 residues long. The germline gives CDR1 SGHRS, CDR2 YFSETQ. V was pared by 0 bases and J by 7 bases, with 10 bases between. The CDR3: CASSLVGVGGELFF. In DNA, the CDR3 is TGCGCCAGCAGCTTGGTGGGGGTCGGCGGGGAGCTGTTTTTT.

This chain connects TRBV4-3 to TRBJ2-1, with D tentatively TRBD2 (5 bases). The CDR3 is 15 amino acids. The V end lost 0 bases, the J end lost 4 bases, and 10 bases lay between the germline ends. Germline CDR1 LGHNA, CDR2 YSLEER. This CDR3 reads CASSQDISAYNEQFF. CDR3 coding DNA: TGCGCCAGCAGCCAAGATATTAGCGCGTACAATGAGCAGTTCTTC.

This clonotype was counted many times. The V call is TRBV28, the J call TRBJ1-5; 8 bases fit TRBD1. Germline loops: CDR1 MDHEN, CDR2 SYDVKM. Trimming removed 3 bases from V and 2 bases from J; junction bases left unmatched: 21. The CDR3 length is 21 residues. Here the CDR3 reads CASSFLIVSGLTGDGNQPQHF. The CDR3 DNA is TGTGCCAGCAGTTTTCTTATCGTCTCGGGGCTGACAGGGGACGGCAATCAGCCCCAGCATTTT.